This T cell receptor (beta chain) was observed in a study of T cell repertoires in cytomegalovirus infection. MiXCR, applied by TCRdb to the reads, yields one record per CDR3 protein. The data hold 200,000 to 300,000 distinct CDR3 sequences, with around an eighth observed a single time. The CDR3 extends over 12 amino acids. V was trimmed by 6 bases and J by 7 bases, leaving 12 bases between them. Germline assignment: CDR1 SNHLY and CDR2 FYNNEI. This clonotype originated in a human donor in good health (CMV status not recorded). Some clones in this sample may be carry-over from other donors' samples. The sample consisted of PBMCs. This chain uses TRBV2 with TRBJ1-2; D is uncertain. The CDR3 sequence: CASREDHAGYTF. The CDR3 DNA is TGTGCCAGCAGGGAGGATCATGCTGGCTACACCTTC.